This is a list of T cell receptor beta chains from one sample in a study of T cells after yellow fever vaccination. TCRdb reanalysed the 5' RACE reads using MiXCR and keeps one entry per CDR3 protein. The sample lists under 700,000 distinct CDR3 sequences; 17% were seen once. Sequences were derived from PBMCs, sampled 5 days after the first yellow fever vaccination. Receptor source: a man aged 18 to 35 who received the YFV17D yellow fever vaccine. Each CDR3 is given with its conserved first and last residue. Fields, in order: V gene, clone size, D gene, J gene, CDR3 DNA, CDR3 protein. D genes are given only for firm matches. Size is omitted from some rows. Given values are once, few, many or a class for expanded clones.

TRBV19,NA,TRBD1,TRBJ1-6,TGTGCCAGTATTCCGACAGGGGGTAATTCACCCCTCCACTTT,CASIPTGGNSPLHF
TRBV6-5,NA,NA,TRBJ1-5,TGTGCCAGCAGTTACTCCCACAATCAGCCCCAGCATTTT,CASSYSHNQPQHF
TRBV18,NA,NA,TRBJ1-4,TGTGCCAGCTCACGGATGGGGACAAATGAAAAACTGTTTTTT,CASSRMGTNEKLFF
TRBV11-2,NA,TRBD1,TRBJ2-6,TGTGCCAGCAGGCGTACAGGGGATCCCCCACTCTCTGGGGCCAACGTCCTGACTTTC,CASRRTGDPPLSGANVLTF
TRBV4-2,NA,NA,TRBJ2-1,TGTGCCAGCAGCCCACACCCCTCGGGCGGGACAGCCTACAATGAGCAGTTCTTC,CASSPHPSGGTAYNEQFF
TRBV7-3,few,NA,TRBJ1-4,TGTGCCAGCAGCTTAATTTCTGGGGGACTGTTTTTT,CASSLISGGLFF
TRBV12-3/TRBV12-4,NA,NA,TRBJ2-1,TGTGCCAGCAGTTTAGAGGTGATGAGCTCCTACAATGAGCAGTTCTTC,CASSLEVMSSYNEQFF
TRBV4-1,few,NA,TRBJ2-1,TGCGCCAGCAGCCACCCGGGCTCGATCCATCATGAGCAGTTCTTC,CASSHPGSIHHEQFF
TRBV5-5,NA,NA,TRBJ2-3,TGTGCCAGCAGCCCGTTGAGGGATACGCAGTATTTT,CASSPLRDTQYF
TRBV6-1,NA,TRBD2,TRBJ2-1,TGTGCCAGCAGTCCTAGCGGGCCTCCCTACAATGAGCAGTTCTTC,CASSPSGPPYNEQFF
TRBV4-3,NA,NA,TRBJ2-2,TGCGCCAGCAGCCAAGGGTCCTCCGGGGACACCGGGGAGCTGTTTTTT,CASSQGSSGDTGELFF
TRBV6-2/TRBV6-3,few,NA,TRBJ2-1,TGTGCCAGCAGTTACTCCCGTCGCAATGAGCAGTTCTTC,CASSYSRRNEQFF
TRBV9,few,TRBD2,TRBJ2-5,TGTGCCAGCAGCCCTCGGCTAGCGGGAGAGCAAGAGACCCAGTACTTC,CASSPRLAGEQETQYF
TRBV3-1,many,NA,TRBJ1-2,TGTGCCAGCAGCCAAGATCCCCAGGGTGGTTATGGCTACACCTTC,CASSQDPQGGYGYTF
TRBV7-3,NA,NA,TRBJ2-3,TGTGCCAGCAGCTCGGAGCCAAGCACAGATACGCAGTATTTT,CASSSEPSTDTQYF
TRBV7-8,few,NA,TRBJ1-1,TGTGCCAGCAGCTTTGGACGGGCCCTGAACACTGAAGCTTTCTTT,CASSFGRALNTEAFF
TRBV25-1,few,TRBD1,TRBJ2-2,TGTGCCAGCAGTGCGACAGGGTGGGGCGGGGAGCTGTTTTTT,CASSATGWGGELFF
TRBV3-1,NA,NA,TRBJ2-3,TGTGCCAGCAGCCAAGAGGACCGGACAGATACGCAGTATTTT,CASSQEDRTDTQYF
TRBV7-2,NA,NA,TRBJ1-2,TGTGCCAGCAGCTTAGCTAGACAGGCTAACTATGGCTACACCTTC,CASSLARQANYGYTF
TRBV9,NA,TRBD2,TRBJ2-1,TGTGCCAGCAGCCGAAGAGCGGGGGAGACCATTGAGCAGTTCTTC,CASSRRAGETIEQFF
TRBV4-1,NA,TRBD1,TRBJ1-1,TGCGCCAGCAGCCTCCTCATTGGGTACAGGGGGAACAACACTGAAGCTTTCTTT,CASSLLIGYRGNNTEAFF
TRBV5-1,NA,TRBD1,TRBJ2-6,TGCGCCAGCAGCTCTTTCGGGACAGATCCAACTGGGGCCAACGTCCTGACTTTC,CASSSFGTDPTGANVLTF
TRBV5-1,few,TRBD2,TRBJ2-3,TGCGCCAGCGGGTCGGGGGGAAGCACAGATACGCAGTATTTT,CASGSGGSTDTQYF
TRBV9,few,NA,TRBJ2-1,TGTGCCAGCAGCGTGGAGGGAACGTACTCCTACAATGAGCAGTTCTTC,CASSVEGTYSYNEQFF
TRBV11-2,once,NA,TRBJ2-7,TGTGCCAGCAGCTTAATCCCAAGCTCCTACGAGCAGTACTTC,CASSLIPSSYEQYF
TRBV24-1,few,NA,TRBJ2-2,TGTGCCACCAGTGATTTGCCCTCCGGGTCGACAGCTAAGGAGGAGCTGTTTTTT,CATSDLPSGSTAKEELFF
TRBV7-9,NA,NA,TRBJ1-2,TGTGCCAGCCGGTGGCCCGATGAGGAGGGCTACACCTTC,CASRWPDEEGYTF
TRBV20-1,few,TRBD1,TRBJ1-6,TGCAGTGCTAACGGCGGGACAGCTTCTTCACCCCTCCACTTT,CSANGGTASSPLHF
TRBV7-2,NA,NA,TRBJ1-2,TGTGCCAGCAGCTTAGAGGGTTTAATCTGGGGCTACACCTTC,CASSLEGLIWGYTF
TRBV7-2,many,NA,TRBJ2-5,TGTGCCAGCAGCTTAGTCCGGGGGTACCAAGAGACCCAGTACTTC,CASSLVRGYQETQYF
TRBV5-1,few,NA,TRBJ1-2,TGCGCCAGCAGCCGGGCCCAGAATTATAACTATGGCTACACCTTC,CASSRAQNYNYGYTF
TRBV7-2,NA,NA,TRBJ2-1,TGTGCCAGCAGCCCCTTATTAGGGGGGGCCTACAATGAGCAGTTCTTC,CASSPLLGGAYNEQFF
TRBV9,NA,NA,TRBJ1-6,TGTGCCAGCAGCCCAAGGGGGGGAGGCAATTCACCCCTCCACTTT,CASSPRGGGNSPLHF
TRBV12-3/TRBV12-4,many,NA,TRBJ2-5,TGTGCCAGCAGTTTGGGCTGGGGACAAGAGACCCAGTACTTC,CASSLGWGQETQYF
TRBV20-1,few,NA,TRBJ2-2,TGCAGTGTAACAGTGGACACCGGGGAGCTGTTTTTT,CSVTVDTGELFF
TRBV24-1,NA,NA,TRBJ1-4,TGTGCCACCAGTGATCCGAAGGGGGGTCAGGATGAAAAACTGTTTTTT,CATSDPKGGQDEKLFF
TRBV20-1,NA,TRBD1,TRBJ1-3,TGCAGTGCTGTGGGACCTGACAGGGTTGGAAACACCATATATTTT,CSAVGPDRVGNTIYF
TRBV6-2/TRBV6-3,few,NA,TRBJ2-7,TGTGCCAGCAGTTACGTCCGTCGGAGCTCCGAGCAGTACTTC,CASSYVRRSSEQYF
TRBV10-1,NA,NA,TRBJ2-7,TGCGCCAGCAGTGCCTACAGAAGCTCCTACGAGCAGTACTTC,CASSAYRSSYEQYF
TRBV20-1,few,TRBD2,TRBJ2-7,TGCAGTGCTGATTGGACTAGCGGGGGCCAATCCAAGTCCTACGAGCAGTACTTC,CSADWTSGGQSKSYEQYF
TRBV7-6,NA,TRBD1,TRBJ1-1,TGTGCCAGCAGCCGGAGGACAGGGGGAGACGGGAACACTGAAGCTTTCTTT,CASSRRTGGDGNTEAFF